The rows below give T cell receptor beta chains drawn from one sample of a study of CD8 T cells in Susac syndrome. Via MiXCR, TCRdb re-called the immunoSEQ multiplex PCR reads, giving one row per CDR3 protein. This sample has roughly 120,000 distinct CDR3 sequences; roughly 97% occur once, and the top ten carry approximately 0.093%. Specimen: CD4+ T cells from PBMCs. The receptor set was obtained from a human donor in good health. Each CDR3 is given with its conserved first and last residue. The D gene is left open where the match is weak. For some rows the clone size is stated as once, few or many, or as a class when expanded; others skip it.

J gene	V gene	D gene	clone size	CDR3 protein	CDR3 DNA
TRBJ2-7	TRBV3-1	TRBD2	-	CASSQGIGGSRYEQYF	TGTGCCAGCAGCCAAGGGATCGGGGGGAGTCGGTACGAGCAGTACTTC
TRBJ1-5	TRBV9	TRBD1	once	CASSADRGSNQPQHF	TGTGCCAGCAGCGCCGACAGGGGTAGCAATCAGCCCCAGCATTTT
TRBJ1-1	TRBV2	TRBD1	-	CASRGTGGYMNTEAFF	TGTGCCAGCAGGGGGACAGGGGGCTACATGAACACTGAAGCTTTCTTT
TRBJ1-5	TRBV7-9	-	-	CASSFSGGGWNQPQHF	TGTGCCAGCAGCTTTTCCGGAGGGGGGTGGAATCAGCCCCAGCATTTT
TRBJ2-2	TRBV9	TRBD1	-	CASSPGQGARESGELFF	TGTGCCAGCAGCCCAGGACAGGGGGCGCGTGAAAGCGGGGAGCTGTTTTTT
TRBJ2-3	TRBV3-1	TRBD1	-	CASSDPGQSSTDTQYF	TGTGCCAGCAGCGACCCGGGACAGAGTAGCACAGATACGCAGTATTTT
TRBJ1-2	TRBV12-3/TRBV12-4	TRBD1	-	CASSTSDRGNYGYTF	TGTGCCAGCAGTACCTCGGACAGGGGGAACTATGGCTACACCTTC
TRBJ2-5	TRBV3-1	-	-	CASSQFRDRETQYF	TGTGCCAGCAGCCAATTCAGAGATCGAGAGACCCAGTACTTC
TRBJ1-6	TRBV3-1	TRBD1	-	CASSSGQGVSPLHF	TGTGCCAGCAGCTCGGGACAGGGAGTTTCACCCCTCCACTTT
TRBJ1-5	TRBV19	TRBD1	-	CASSYGTGGNQPQHF	TGTGCCAGTAGTTACGGGACAGGGGGCAATCAGCCCCAGCATTTT
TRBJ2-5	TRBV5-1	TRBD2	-	CASSLEPAGGPQETQYF	TGCGCCAGCAGCTTGGAACCGGCGGGGGGACCTCAAGAGACCCAGTACTTC
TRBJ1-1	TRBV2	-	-	CASTINRSKAFF	TGTGCCAGCACTATAAACAGGAGTAAAGCTTTCTTT
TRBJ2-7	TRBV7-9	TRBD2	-	CASSPMGLADYEQYF	TGTGCCAGCAGCCCGATGGGACTAGCTGACTACGAGCAGTACTTC
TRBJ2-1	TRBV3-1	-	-	CASSLPVGREQFF	TGTGCCAGCAGCCTACCGGTAGGGCGTGAGCAGTTCTTC
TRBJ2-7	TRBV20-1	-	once	CSASSGSPAQYF	TGCAGTGCTAGTTCGGGGTCTCCGGCCCAGTACTTC
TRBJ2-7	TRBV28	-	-	CASRLGGGYEQYF	TGTGCCAGCAGGCTGGGTGGGGGCTACGAGCAGTACTTC
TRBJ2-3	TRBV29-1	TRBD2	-	CSAGTREGDPQYF	TGCAGCGCGGGGACTAGAGAGGGGGATCCGCAGTATTTT
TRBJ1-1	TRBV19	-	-	CASAAESRMNTEAFF	TGTGCCAGTGCGGCAGAATCCCGCATGAACACTGAAGCTTTCTTT
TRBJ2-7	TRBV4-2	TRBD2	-	CASSQVIPSGTDEQYF	TGTGCCAGCAGCCAAGTGATACCTAGCGGGACGGACGAGCAGTACTTC
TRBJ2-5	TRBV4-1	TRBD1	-	CASSQDPGQGAETQYF	TGCGCCAGCAGCCAAGATCCGGGGCAGGGGGCAGAGACCCAGTACTTC
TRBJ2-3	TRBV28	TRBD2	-	CASSPRLAGGPSSTDTQYF	TGTGCCAGCAGTCCACGTCTAGCGGGGGGGCCGAGTAGCACAGATACGCAGTATTTT
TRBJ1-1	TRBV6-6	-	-	CASKGLGGEAFF	TGTGCCAGCAAGGGGTTGGGGGGGGAAGCTTTCTTT
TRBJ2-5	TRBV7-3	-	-	CASSLNQGYQETQYF	TGTGCCAGCAGCTTAAATCAGGGGTACCAAGAGACCCAGTACTTC
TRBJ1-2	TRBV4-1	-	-	CASSQGWAGVSLLYGYTF	TGCGCCAGCAGCCAAGGGTGGGCAGGAGTATCCCTTCTCTATGGCTACACCTTC
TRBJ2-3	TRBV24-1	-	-	CATSGTYSPDTQYF	TGTGCCACCAGTGGGACTTACTCCCCGGATACGCAGTATTTT